This T cell receptor (beta chain) was sequenced in a study of control samples from healthy donors and cancer patients. The method was immunoSEQ multiplex PCR; TCRdb's version includes in-frame clones alone and lacks a portion of them. The sample includes more than 85,000 clones, 70% to 85% seen only once; the top ten take 38%. Trimming left V 5 bases short and J 6 bases short, with 4 bases between. This CDR3 is 11 amino acids long. Germline values: CDR1 MNHEY, CDR2 SMNVEV (reference sequence). The TCR was taken from a man aged 65 to 85 with lung cancer. The source material was PBMCs. This chain uses TRBV27 with TRBJ2-2; D is ambiguous. This CDR3 reads CASSRSGELFF. Here the CDR3 DNA reads TGTGCCAGCAGTCGTTCCGGGGAGCTGTTTTTT.